The source of this T cell receptor (beta chain) is a study of shared clonotypes between healthy human individuals. Here immunoSEQ multiplex PCR was the method, and the copy in TCRdb shows in-frame clones only, minus some. Here the sample spans roughly 1 million clones, under 80% being singletons. From germline, CDR1 is KGHSH and CDR2 LQKENI. This CDR3 has 13 amino acids. The V end lost 7 bases, the J end lost 4 bases, and 8 bases lay between the germline ends. Sequences were obtained from memory CD4+ T cells sorted from blood. Subset in this sample: CD45RA-negative fraction. The chain uses TRBV18 and TRBJ1-6; D remains ambiguous. The receptor was derived from a young man in good health. In nucleotides, the CDR3 is TGTGCCAGCTTCCAAGGGTATAATTCACCCCTCCACTTT. Residues: CASFQGYNSPLHF.